This is a list of T cell receptor beta chains from one sample in a study of T cells in Graves' hyperthyroidism and ophthalmopathy. TCRdb redid the calling of the multiplex PCR reads with MiXCR, one entry per CDR3 protein. In the table there are over 700,000 distinct CDR3 sequences, 35% to 45% of which are singletons. What was sequenced was blood. Every receptor here comes from a young man with Graves' hyperthyroidism. CDR3s include the opening cysteine and the closing phenylalanine or tryptophan. Fields, in order: J gene, clone size, V gene, CDR3 protein. Expanded clones get a size class; other rows say once, few or many, or leave the size out.

j_call: TRBJ2-5; clone_size: -; v_call: TRBV10-3; cdr3_aa: CAISQNREQETQYF
j_call: TRBJ2-5; clone_size: -; v_call: TRBV7-9; cdr3_aa: CASSLAVVVPPTGQREETQYF
j_call: TRBJ2-7; clone_size: once; v_call: TRBV7-6; cdr3_aa: CASSPAGTDIVYEQYF
j_call: TRBJ2-5; clone_size: -; v_call: TRBV4-2; cdr3_aa: CASSQETNKVPQYF
j_call: TRBJ1-5; clone_size: -; v_call: TRBV20-1; cdr3_aa: CSARPTGVESGPQHF
j_call: TRBJ2-7; clone_size: few; v_call: TRBV12-3/TRBV12-4; cdr3_aa: CASSLAGQGTYEQYF
j_call: TRBJ2-1; clone_size: -; v_call: TRBV2; cdr3_aa: CASTPGLADLYNEQFF
j_call: TRBJ2-2; clone_size: -; v_call: TRBV7-6; cdr3_aa: CASSLGLALADTGELFF
j_call: TRBJ2-7; clone_size: -; v_call: TRBV12-3/TRBV12-4; cdr3_aa: CASSSDRTHYEQYF
j_call: TRBJ2-5; clone_size: few; v_call: TRBV20-1; cdr3_aa: CSAHPGQAAETQYF
j_call: TRBJ2-6; clone_size: many; v_call: TRBV7-6; cdr3_aa: CASSLQGANVLTF
j_call: TRBJ2-7; clone_size: few; v_call: TRBV7-9; cdr3_aa: CASSNRTWHSYEQYF
j_call: TRBJ1-5; clone_size: -; v_call: TRBV7-9; cdr3_aa: CASSQETGAQPQHF
j_call: TRBJ2-5; clone_size: -; v_call: TRBV24-1; cdr3_aa: CATSDLPPGTQYF
j_call: TRBJ2-5; clone_size: -; v_call: TRBV7-2; cdr3_aa: CVSSSVAGYGETQYF
j_call: TRBJ2-5; clone_size: few; v_call: TRBV11-1; cdr3_aa: CASSGTGPQETQYF
j_call: TRBJ2-6; clone_size: many; v_call: TRBV7-3; cdr3_aa: CASSHPGANVLTF
j_call: TRBJ2-5; clone_size: -; v_call: TRBV2; cdr3_aa: CASSEWGQGAVETQYF
j_call: TRBJ1-6; clone_size: few; v_call: TRBV5-1; cdr3_aa: CASSLGGGGSSPLHF